One and the same sample provided the 3 T cell receptor beta chains below, sequenced in a study of blood T cell repertoires in COVID-19. Using immunoSEQ multiplex PCR, the repertoire was profiled, and TCRdb retains in-frame clones only, with some absent. The table shows 150,000 to 180,000 clones, with about three quarters occurring only once. The sequencing sample was made of peripheral blood. These receptors were taken from a man older than 75 with acute or convalescent COVID-19.

This chain joins TRBV18 and TRBJ1-5; 10 positions match TRBD1. Germline CDR1 is KGHSH and CDR2 is LQKENI. This CDR3 is built from 15 residues. V lost 2 bases, J lost 5 bases, and 3 bases stayed unmatched. The CDR3 DNA reads as TGTGCCAGCTCACCAGGGACAGGGGCGGATCAGCCCCAGCATTTT. As protein: CASSPGTGADQPQHF. Combining the CDR3 with reference TRBV18 and TRBJ1-5 gives the whole variable domain NAGVMQNPRHLVRRRGQEARLRCSPMKGHSHVYWYRQLPEEGLKFMVYLQKENIIDESGMPKERFSAEFPKEGPSILRIQQVVRGDSAAYFCASSPGTGADQPQHFGDGTRLSIL.

The rearrangement joins TRBV7-9 to TRBJ2-3; 12 positions match TRBD2. This CDR3 contains 16 residues. The V and J ends lost 3 bases and 0 bases, in that order; junction bases with no gene match: 1. The V gene's germline CDR1 is SEHNR and CDR2 FQNEAQ (reference sequence). This CDR3 is CASSLGTSGSTDTQYF. DNA of the CDR3: TGTGCCAGCAGCTTGGGGACTAGCGGGAGCACAGATACGCAGTATTTT.

J is TRBJ2-3 and V is TRBV13, with 9 bases that match TRBD1. V lost 2 bases, J lost 2 bases, and 5 bases stayed unmatched. This CDR3 spans 16 amino acids. CDR1 PRHDT and CDR2 FYEKMQ come from the germline V gene (reference sequence). CDR3 sequence (DNA): TGTGCCAGCAGCTTATCCGGGACAGGGAACACAGATACGCAGTATTTT. Translating gives CASSLSGTGNTDTQYF.